Listed below are T cell receptor beta chains from one sample, sequenced in a study of tumor-infiltrating lymphocytes in oesophageal squamous cell carcinoma. TCRdb re-called the PCR reads through MiXCR, storing one row per CDR3 protein. The data show about 9,700 distinct CDR3 sequences, about 64% seen once. The sequenced sample consisted of esophageal tumor tissue. These receptors were taken from a female donor with esophageal squamous cell carcinoma. CDR3s include the opening cysteine and the closing phenylalanine or tryptophan. The D gene is left open where the match is weak. Clone size is shown for a subset of rows, as once, few, many or a class of expanded clone.

d_gene: TRBD2
j_gene: TRBJ2-7
v_gene: TRBV27
abundance: -
CDR3aa: CASSLGGRAHEQYF
CDR3nt: TGTGCCAGCAGTTTAGGCGGGAGGGCCCACGAGCAGTACTTC

d_gene: -
j_gene: TRBJ2-3
v_gene: TRBV6-8
abundance: -
CDR3aa: CASSYSNRVPDTQYF
CDR3nt: TGTGCCAGCAGTTACTCGAACAGGGTGCCAGATACGCAGTATTTT

d_gene: TRBD1
j_gene: TRBJ2-1
v_gene: TRBV7-8
abundance: -
CDR3aa: CASSLTGETSYNEQFF
CDR3nt: TGTGCCAGCAGCTTAACAGGGGAGACCTCCTACAATGAGCAGTTCTTC

d_gene: TRBD2
j_gene: TRBJ2-2
v_gene: TRBV6-2/TRBV6-3
abundance: -
CDR3aa: CASSYSPGGPKSTGELFF
CDR3nt: TGTGCCAGCAGTTACTCCCCGGGGGGGCCGAAGAGCACCGGGGAGCTGTTTTTT

d_gene: -
j_gene: TRBJ2-5
v_gene: TRBV11-2
abundance: -
CDR3aa: CASSFRGLETQYF
CDR3nt: TGTGCCAGCAGCTTTCGGGGATTAGAGACCCAGTACTTC

d_gene: TRBD2
j_gene: TRBJ2-3
v_gene: TRBV7-8
abundance: few
CDR3aa: CASSLIQSIAGGPTDTQYF
CDR3nt: TGTGCCAGCAGCTTAATCCAGAGTATAGCGGGAGGGCCGACAGATACGCAGTATTTT

d_gene: TRBD2
j_gene: TRBJ2-5
v_gene: TRBV7-9
abundance: -
CDR3aa: CASSFRRGSQETQYF
CDR3nt: TGTGCCAGCAGCTTTCGGCGGGGGAGTCAAGAGACCCAGTACTTC

d_gene: -
j_gene: TRBJ2-5
v_gene: TRBV7-2
abundance: once
CDR3aa: CASSQGSGQETQYF
CDR3nt: TGTGCCAGCAGCCAAGGTAGCGGCCAAGAGACCCAGTACTTC

d_gene: -
j_gene: TRBJ2-3
v_gene: TRBV7-9
abundance: -
CDR3aa: CASSLAKDTQYF
CDR3nt: TGTGCCAGCAGCTTGGCTAAGGATACGCAGTATTTT

d_gene: -
j_gene: TRBJ2-1
v_gene: TRBV4-2
abundance: few
CDR3aa: CASSPSGRLVDEQFF
CDR3nt: TGTGCCAGCAGCCCATCGGGACGACTGGTCGATGAGCAGTTCTTC

d_gene: -
j_gene: TRBJ2-2
v_gene: TRBV7-2
abundance: -
CDR3aa: CASSRGSGAGELFF
CDR3nt: TGTGCCAGCAGCCGAGGCTCGGGAGCCGGGGAGCTGTTTTTT

d_gene: -
j_gene: TRBJ2-6
v_gene: TRBV6-9
abundance: -
CDR3aa: CASSPGGARGGFGSGANVLTF
CDR3nt: TGTGCCAGCAGCCCGGGGGGAGCAAGAGGGGGCTTTGGCTCTGGGGCCAACGTCCTGACTTTC

d_gene: -
j_gene: TRBJ2-7
v_gene: TRBV7-2
abundance: -
CDR3aa: CASSFNLGAPASEQYF
CDR3nt: TGTGCCAGCAGCTTTAATCTGGGGGCCCCCGCCTCCGAGCAGTACTTC

d_gene: TRBD2
j_gene: TRBJ2-7
v_gene: TRBV6-6
abundance: -
CDR3aa: CASSDTSGYEQYF
CDR3nt: TGTGCCAGCAGTGATACTAGCGGCTACGAGCAGTACTTC

d_gene: -
j_gene: TRBJ2-1
v_gene: TRBV7-9
abundance: -
CDR3aa: CASSLGPHEGEARWNEQFF
CDR3nt: TGTGCCAGCAGCTTAGGCCCCCACGAGGGGGAGGCTCGATGGAATGAGCAGTTCTTC

d_gene: -
j_gene: TRBJ2-1
v_gene: TRBV12-3/TRBV12-4
abundance: -
CDR3aa: CASSLNTGSNEQFF
CDR3nt: TGTGCCAGCAGCCTAAATACGGGGTCTAATGAGCAGTTCTTC

d_gene: -
j_gene: TRBJ2-4
v_gene: TRBV19
abundance: -
CDR3aa: CASSWGPKNIQYF
CDR3nt: TGTGCCAGTAGTTGGGGACCCAAAAACATTCAGTACTTC

d_gene: TRBD1
j_gene: TRBJ2-3
v_gene: TRBV7-9
abundance: -
CDR3aa: CASSPGTGVFRDTQYF
CDR3nt: TGTGCCAGCAGCCCTGGGACAGGGGTATTTAGAGATACGCAGTATTTT

d_gene: -
j_gene: TRBJ1-6
v_gene: TRBV28
abundance: medium-sized
CDR3aa: CASSPGRARSSYNSPLHF
CDR3nt: TGTGCCAGCAGTCCGGGACGGGCGAGGAGCTCCTATAATTCACCCCTCCACTTT

d_gene: -
j_gene: TRBJ2-7
v_gene: TRBV6-2/TRBV6-3
abundance: -
CDR3aa: CASSYLPEYEQYF
CDR3nt: TGTGCCAGCAGTTACCTCCCGGAGTACGAGCAGTACTTC

d_gene: -
j_gene: TRBJ2-3
v_gene: TRBV5-7
abundance: -
CDR3aa: CASSLRWDTQYF
CDR3nt: TGTGCCAGCAGCTTGCGATGGGATACGCAGTATTTT

d_gene: -
j_gene: TRBJ1-1
v_gene: TRBV5-1
abundance: -
CDR3aa: CASSLGGYGNTEAFF
CDR3nt: TGCGCCAGCAGCTTGGGAGGGTACGGGAACACTGAAGCTTTCTTT

d_gene: -
j_gene: TRBJ2-7
v_gene: TRBV7-4
abundance: -
CDR3aa: CASSLRRAEGDEQYF
CDR3nt: TGTGCCAGCAGCTTACGCCGCGCGGAAGGGGATGAGCAGTACTTC

d_gene: TRBD2
j_gene: TRBJ2-3
v_gene: TRBV11-1
abundance: -
CDR3aa: CASSSQALLAGVADTQYF
CDR3nt: TGTGCCAGCAGCTCCCAGGCCTTACTAGCGGGAGTAGCAGATACGCAGTATTTT

d_gene: -
j_gene: TRBJ2-1
v_gene: TRBV27
abundance: -
CDR3aa: CASSLRASRSYNEQFF
CDR3nt: TGTGCCAGCAGTTTACGTGCCTCGCGATCCTACAATGAGCAGTTCTTC

d_gene: TRBD2
j_gene: TRBJ2-1
v_gene: TRBV24-1
abundance: -
CDR3aa: CATSSAGTTVSYNEQFF
CDR3nt: TGTGCCACCAGTAGCGCCGGGACTACGGTTTCCTACAATGAGCAGTTCTTC

d_gene: -
j_gene: TRBJ2-3
v_gene: TRBV7-2
abundance: -
CDR3aa: CASSSDEIGQYF
CDR3nt: TGTGCCAGCAGCTCCGACGAAATCGGGCAGTATTTT

d_gene: -
j_gene: TRBJ1-3
v_gene: TRBV6-1
abundance: -
CDR3aa: CAVSSAGTSGNTIYF
CDR3nt: TGTGCCGTTTCATCTGCAGGGACCTCTGGAAACACCATATATTTT

d_gene: TRBD1
j_gene: TRBJ2-1
v_gene: TRBV6-1
abundance: -
CDR3aa: CASSLEYRGASEQFF
CDR3nt: TGTGCCAGCAGCTTAGAATACAGGGGGGCGAGTGAGCAGTTCTTC

d_gene: TRBD2
j_gene: TRBJ2-7
v_gene: TRBV7-8
abundance: -
CDR3aa: CASSKKGSGLAAYEQYF
CDR3nt: TGTGCCAGCAGCAAAAAGGGGTCCGGACTAGCGGCCTACGAGCAGTACTTC

d_gene: -
j_gene: TRBJ2-3
v_gene: TRBV7-3
abundance: -
CDR3aa: CASSATSGDTQYF
CDR3nt: TGTGCCAGCAGCGCAACCTCCGGAGATACGCAGTATTTT

d_gene: TRBD1
j_gene: TRBJ2-7
v_gene: TRBV7-6
abundance: -
CDR3aa: CASSITTGGGSPLHF
CDR3nt: TGTGCCAGCAGCATAACGACAGGGGGCGGATCACCCCTCCACTTC